This TCR beta chain was sequenced during a study of T-cell memory formation after mild COVID-19. Findings of the study overall: Clones that got smaller from day 15 to 85 had even CD4/CD8, while clones growing later tipped toward CD4+. The second-wave clones peaking on day 37 were not confirmed as SARS-CoV-2-specific.

Using constant-segment primers, 5'RACE produced TCR alpha and TCR beta cDNA libraries carrying sample barcodes and UMIs. Each CDR3 protein gets one entry after TCRdb re-called the 5' RACE reads with MiXCR. The sample lists some 70,000 distinct CDR3 sequences; around 17% were seen once. The V end lost 1 base, the J end lost 5 bases, and 15 bases lay between the germline ends. CDR3 length equals 15 residues. Germline V gives CDR1 MNHNS, CDR2 SASEGT. In regard to this clonotype: Its cognate antigen is unknown.

The chain carries TRBV6-1 and TRBJ2-7; possibly TRBD2 for D (5 bases). The TCR was taken from an adult woman who had mild COVID-19 (a few samples of this study predate the infection). Cell type and time point are not known. Specimen: PBMCs or a T cell subset sorted from them (not recorded which). For the CDR3, the DNA is TGTGCCAGCAGTGAAGTGGCCGGGGATTTCAACGAGCAGTACTTC. Protein: CASSEVAGDFNEQYF.